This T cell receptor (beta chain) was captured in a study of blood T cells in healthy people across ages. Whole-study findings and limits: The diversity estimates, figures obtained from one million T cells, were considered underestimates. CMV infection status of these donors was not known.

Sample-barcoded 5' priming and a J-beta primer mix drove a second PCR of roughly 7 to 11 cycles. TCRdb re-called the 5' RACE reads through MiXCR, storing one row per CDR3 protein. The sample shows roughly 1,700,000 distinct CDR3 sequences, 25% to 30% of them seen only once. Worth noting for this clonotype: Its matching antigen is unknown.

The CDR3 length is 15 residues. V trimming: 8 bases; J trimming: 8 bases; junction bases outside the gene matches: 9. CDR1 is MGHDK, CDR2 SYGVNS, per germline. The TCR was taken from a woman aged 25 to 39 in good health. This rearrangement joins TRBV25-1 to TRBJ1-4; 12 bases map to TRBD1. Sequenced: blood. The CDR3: CASGRDRGLREKLFF. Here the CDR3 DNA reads TGTGCCAGCGGGCGGGACAGGGGGCTGAGGGAAAAACTGTTTTTT.